These T cell receptor beta chains were read from a single sample in a study of T-cell memory formation after mild COVID-19. TCRdb passed the 5' RACE reads through MiXCR, listing each CDR3 protein once. The table includes about 140,000 distinct CDR3 sequences, about 14% detected once. Sequenced input: PBMCs or a T cell subset sorted from them (not recorded which). These receptor sequences come from an adult woman who had mild COVID-19 (a few samples of this study predate the infection). Cell type and time point are not known. The conserved cysteine and the conserved F or W are not part of the CDR3 here.

j_call v_call cdr3_aa
TRBJ2-1 TRBV20-1 SATGLAGHSLFYNEQF
TRBJ2-2 TRBV7-9 ASSTFPTRTTGELF
TRBJ1-5 TRBV27 ASSPGDVLAQH
TRBJ1-1 TRBV6-5 ASFYGPNTEAF
TRBJ2-5 TRBV7-3 ASSAKGREREETQY
TRBJ2-7 TRBV5-5 ASSRGPDSPYEQY
TRBJ2-1 TRBV18 ASSPTSGRTGEQF
TRBJ2-1 TRBV20-1 SALDQRRNEQF
TRBJ2-7 TRBV24-1 ATSSGQGLHEQY
TRBJ2-4 TRBV2 ASTGLQGPKNIQY
TRBJ1-1 TRBV7-2 ASGRGMNTEAF
TRBJ1-1 TRBV7-8 ASSLATGNIMNTEAF
TRBJ1-1 TRBV7-2 ASSLLGHTEAF
TRBJ1-4 TRBV29-1 SGVEGANEKLF
TRBJ2-7 TRBV7-6 ASTVNPGARSEQY
TRBJ2-5 TRBV3-1 ASRATSGQETQY
TRBJ2-7 TRBV6-5 ASADLGRGLLIQY
TRBJ1-1 TRBV7-6 ASSPNSGGTEAF
TRBJ2-2 TRBV27 ASSPLKDTGELF
TRBJ2-6 TRBV6-5 ASGRGSGANVLT
TRBJ2-5 TRBV5-1 ASSFGSGSKETQY
TRBJ1-1 TRBV5-1 ASSLDLPRGTEAF
TRBJ2-1 TRBV4-3 ASTSGAGDYNEQF
TRBJ2-7 TRBV20-1 SARDLGGALPSEQY
TRBJ2-1 TRBV14 ASSQENGIEQF
TRBJ1-3 TRBV4-1 ASSQDRELENTIY
TRBJ2-3 TRBV6-5 ASSYRPGGGISYTDTQY
TRBJ2-1 TRBV9 ASSVVGGSPYNEQF
TRBJ2-5 TRBV7-9 ASSLAELLYQETQY
TRBJ2-1 TRBV19 ASSILAGGLASGYEQF
TRBJ2-1 TRBV9 ASSVGGLDEQF
TRBJ2-2 TRBV6-5 ASSSLTPSDRGHDGELF
TRBJ2-1 TRBV7-6 ASSLAPRIDEQF
TRBJ1-6 TRBV12-3/TRBV12-4 ASSLDRWSSYNSPLH
TRBJ1-1 TRBV5-1 ASSWDRPNTEAF
TRBJ2-3 TRBV12-3/TRBV12-4 ATQTSGVPDTQY
TRBJ1-1 TRBV19 ASSTRREARTEAF
TRBJ2-6 TRBV4-1 ASSQDQGRRRYSGANVLT
TRBJ2-7 TRBV10-3 AISVSTTSGTEQY
TRBJ2-3 TRBV4-3 ASSQDWSRATDTQY
TRBJ2-7 TRBV4-1 ASSLRQGSHEQY
TRBJ2-3 TRBV6-5 ASASGGTTDTQY
TRBJ2-3 TRBV4-1 ASSQDTPRTSGDTDTQY
TRBJ2-6 TRBV5-1 ASSLVEVYFEGANVLT
TRBJ2-5 TRBV12-3/TRBV12-4 ASSLSDETQY
TRBJ1-2 TRBV27 ASSWDRLDNYGYT
TRBJ1-1 TRBV12-3/TRBV12-4 ASSSDRGPDTEAF
TRBJ2-2 TRBV20-1 SARDIQGVGGELF
TRBJ2-1 TRBV9 ASSVDRGPGNEQF
TRBJ1-1 TRBV5-1 ASSLAPGTALGNTEAF
TRBJ1-2 TRBV5-6 ASSLSGGQDYGYT
TRBJ1-2 TRBV3-1 ASKPRFGPTASYGYT
TRBJ2-4 TRBV7-8 ASSVGYGQLAKNIQY
TRBJ2-1 TRBV19 ASSSLISNEQF
TRBJ1-5 TRBV5-1 ASSLAPGGQPQH
TRBJ2-4 TRBV2 ASSPLLAKNIQY
TRBJ1-3 TRBV19 ATKFDRGIENTIY
TRBJ2-1 TRBV29-1 SVGRGHNEQF
TRBJ1-6 TRBV9 ASSGGDRGSPLH
TRBJ2-3 TRBV12-3/TRBV12-4 ASSRSGGPTDTQY